The 17 T cell receptor beta chains below were found in one sample sequenced in a study of shared clonotypes between healthy human individuals. Method: immunoSEQ multiplex PCR; TCRdb's copy keeps in-frame clones and lacks some. The profile shows some 2,000,000 clones, around 95% of them singletons. The source material was naive CD4+ T cells sorted from blood. Documented subset: CD45RA+ positively selected. These receptors were taken from a man younger than 35 in good health.

This sequence joins TRBV2 and TRBJ2-5, with D tentatively TRBD1 (6 bases). Germline V gene lookup returns CDR1 SNHLY and CDR2 FYNNEI. The CDR3 runs 12 residues. With 8 bases removed from V and 3 bases from J, the gap between germline ends came to 10 bases. The CDR3 DNA follows: TGTGCCAGCGAGGGGACAAAAGAGACCCAGTACTTC. Protein: CASEGTKETQYF.

V gene TRBV7-9 combines with J gene TRBJ2-5; D gene uncertain. Germline CDR1 and CDR2: SEHNR and FQNEAQ (reference sequence). The V gene lost 5 bases and the J gene lost 5 bases, with 27 bases spanning the gap. The CDR3 is 18 residues long. CDR3 protein: CASSGPGPNTSPEETQYF. DNA for the CDR3: TGTGCCAGCAGCGGCCCGGGTCCTAATACTTCACCGGAGGAGACCCAGTACTTC.

Written as DNA, the CDR3 is TGCAGCGTTGAGGGTACAACCTACGAGCAGTACTTC. Translation: CSVEGTTYEQYF. The chain recombines TRBV29-1 with TRBJ2-7; D is unclear. CDR1 is SQVTM and CDR2 is ANQGSEA in the germline V gene. V lost 3 bases, J lost 2 bases, and 8 bases lay in between. The length of the CDR3 is 12 residues.

CDR3 sequence: CASTPMGSGANVLTF. The CDR3 DNA is TGTGCCAGCACCCCAATGGGGTCAGGGGCCAACGTCCTGACTTTC. The rearrangement links TRBV9 to TRBJ2-6, with no clear D. V lost 6 bases, J lost 4 bases, and 14 bases lay in between. The CDR3 sequence is 15 residues long. Germline V lookup: CDR1 SGDLS, CDR2 YYNGEE.

V is TRBV7-9 and J is TRBJ1-1; no definite D call. The length of the CDR3 is 11 residues. Trimming removed 3 bases from V and 7 bases from J, with 6 bases in between. Germline V CDR1 and CDR2: SEHNR, FQNEAQ (reference sequence). This chain's CDR3 is CASSFSSEAFF. As DNA, the CDR3 is TGTGCCAGCAGCTTCAGCAGTGAAGCTTTCTTT. Drawing the rest from reference TRBV7-9 and TRBJ1-1, the complete variable domain is DTGVSQNPRHKITKRGQNVTFRCDPISEHNRLYWYRQTLGQGPEFLTYFQNEAQLEKSRLLSDRFSAERPKGSFSTLEIQRTEQGDSAMYLCASSFSSEAFFGQGTRLTVV.

This chain connects TRBV2 to TRBJ1-3; D is possibly TRBD1 (5 bases). CDR3 length: 16 amino acids. Trimming left V 2 bases short and J 2 bases short, with 13 bases between. CDR1 SNHLY and CDR2 FYNNEI come from the germline V gene. The CDR3 DNA follows: TGTGCCAGCAGTGAACAGGGAAAGGTCGCTGGAAACACCATATATTTT. Its protein is CASSEQGKVAGNTIYF.

This rearrangement joins TRBV10-2 to TRBJ1-6; D call uncertain. Germline CDR1 reads WSHSY; CDR2 reads SAAADI. V was trimmed by 2 bases and J by 5 bases, leaving 7 bases between them. The CDR3 runs 14 residues. The CDR3 sequence: CASSERQNNSPLHF. As DNA, the CDR3 is TGCGCCAGCAGTGAGCGCCAGAATAATTCACCCCTCCACTTT.

V and J are TRBV27 and TRBJ2-7, with 8 bases aligning to TRBD2. There are 13 residues in the CDR3. Unmatched junction bases numbered 6, after V lost 4 bases and J lost 7 bases. CDR1 is MNHEY and CDR2 is SMNVEV in the germline V gene (reference sequence). CDR3 sequence (DNA): TGTGCCAGCAGTTCCCCTCCGGGGGGGGAGCAGTACTTC. Translated, it gives CASSSPPGGEQYF.

The chain couples TRBV7-9 to TRBJ2-1; D gene ambiguous. CDR3 length: 13 amino acids. V was shortened by 5 bases and J by 6 bases, with 11 bases between the two germline ends. Germline CDR1 is SEHNR and CDR2 is FQNEAQ (reference sequence). The CDR3 region is CASSPLSSNEQFF. The CDR3 DNA sequence: TGTGCCAGCAGCCCTCTTTCTTCCAATGAGCAGTTCTTC.

The chain uses TRBV10-3 and TRBJ2-7; D possibly corresponds to TRBD1 (6 bases). Germline V lookup: CDR1 ENHRY, CDR2 SYGVKD. The V gene lost 2 bases and the J gene lost 4 bases, with 9 bases spanning the gap. This CDR3 has 13 amino acids. Written as DNA, the CDR3 is TGTGCCATCAGTGAGAAGAGGGGGTACGAGCAGTACTTC. Translation: CAISEKRGYEQYF.

As for this clone: An end of the junction does not agree with germline; a read error may underlie this. The CDR3 DNA reads as TGTGCTAGCAGCTTACGGGACAGGAACACTGAAGCTTTCTTT. Its translation: CASSLRDRNTEAFF. The chain has TRBV7-7 and TRBJ1-1, with 7 nucleotides matching TRBD1. The CDR3 sequence is 14 residues long. CDR1 is SSHAT and CDR2 is FNYEAQ in the germline V gene (reference sequence).

The V and J genes are TRBV6-1 and TRBJ1-2, with D maybe TRBD1 (6 bases). Germline V gene sequence: CDR1 MNHNS, CDR2 SASEGT. The CDR3 length is 13 residues. The V end was cut by 6 bases, the J end by 7 bases, with 15 bases between. CDR3 bases: TGTGCCAGCAGGGACAGTTCCTGGCGTGGCTACACCTTC. It encodes CASRDSSWRGYTF.

This chain uses TRBV18 with TRBJ1-2; TRBD1 aligns across 7 bases. Trimming removed 4 bases from V and 8 bases from J; junction bases left unmatched: 10. Germline V CDR1 and CDR2: KGHSH, LQKENI. The CDR3 has 14 amino acids. CDR3 sequence reads: CASSLTGTDDGYTF. The CDR3 bases are TGTGCCAGCTCACTCACCGGGACAGATGACGGCTACACCTTC.

CDR3 nucleotides: TGTGCCAGCAGACGACAGGGGGCGCAGGGAAACACCATATATTTT. Translated: CASRRQGAQGNTIYF. The chain couples TRBV28 to TRBJ1-3; 10 bases align to TRBD1. The CDR3 has 15 amino acids. V lost 6 bases and J lost 4; bases outside the gene matches: 6. Germline V gives CDR1 MDHEN, CDR2 SYDVKM.

The chain recombines TRBV7-2 with TRBJ2-7, with TRBD2 matching 8 bases. Germline values: CDR1 SGHTA, CDR2 FQGNSA. V shed 3 bases and J 7 bases; nucleotides not matched to a gene: 11. This CDR3 is built from 15 residues. CDR3 in DNA: TGTGCCAGCAGCTTCGGGACTAGAGTCTTCCGGGAGCAGTACTTC. This encodes CASSFGTRVFREQYF.

As DNA, the CDR3 is TGCGCCAGCAGTAAAGACCCAGGTGGCTATGGCTACACCTTC. Amino acids: CASSKDPGGYGYTF. The chain links TRBV5-1 to TRBJ1-2; D is uncertain. Trimming left V 5 bases short and J 4 bases short, with 15 bases between. The CDR3 is 14 amino acids. The germline V gene has CDR1 SGHRS and CDR2 YFSETQ.

The gene calls are TRBV2 and TRBJ2-2; 8 bases fit TRBD2. This CDR3 region has 17 residues. Germline values: CDR1 SNHLY, CDR2 FYNNEI. The V and J ends lost 6 bases and 1 base, in that order; junction bases with no gene match: 10. CDR3 amino acids: CASSAPRAGENTGELFF. The DNA for the CDR3 is TGTGCCAGCAGCGCCCCCCGAGCGGGGGAGAACACCGGGGAGCTGTTTTTT.